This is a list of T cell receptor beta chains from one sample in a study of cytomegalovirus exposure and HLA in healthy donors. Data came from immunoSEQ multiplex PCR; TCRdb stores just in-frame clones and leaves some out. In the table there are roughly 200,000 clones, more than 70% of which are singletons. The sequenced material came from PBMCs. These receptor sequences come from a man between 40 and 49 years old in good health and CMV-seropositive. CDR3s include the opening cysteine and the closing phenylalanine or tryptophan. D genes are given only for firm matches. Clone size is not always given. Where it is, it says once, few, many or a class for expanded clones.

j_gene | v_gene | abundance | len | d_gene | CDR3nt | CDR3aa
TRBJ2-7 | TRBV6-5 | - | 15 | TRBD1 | TGTGCCAGCAGTTACTCCCGGACAGGGCTTGGCGAGCAGTACTTC | CASSYSRTGLGEQYF
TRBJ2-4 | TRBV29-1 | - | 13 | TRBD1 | TGCAGCGTTGAAACAGGGGGTGAGGACATTCAGTACTTC | CSVETGGEDIQYF
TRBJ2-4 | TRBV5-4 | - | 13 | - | TGTGCCAGCGGCTTAACACAAAAGACTAATCTGTACTTC | CASGLTQKTNLYF
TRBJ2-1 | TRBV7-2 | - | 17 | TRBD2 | TGTGCCAGCAGCTTAGCTAGTGAGACTAGCGGTTACAATGAGCAGTTCTTC | CASSLASETSGYNEQFF
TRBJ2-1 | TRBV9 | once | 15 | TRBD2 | TGTGCCAGCAGCACGCGGGAGGGCCAATACAATGAGCAGTTCTTC | CASSTREGQYNEQFF
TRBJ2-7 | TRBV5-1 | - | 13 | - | TGCGCCAGCAGCTTCAGTGATCGATACGAGCAGTACTTC | CASSFSDRYEQYF
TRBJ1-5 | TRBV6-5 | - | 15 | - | TGTGCCAGCAGTCAAGGACGGGGGGCGAATCAGCCCCAGCATTTT | CASSQGRGANQPQHF
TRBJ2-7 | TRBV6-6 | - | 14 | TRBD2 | TGTGCCAGCAGTCCCGGGACTAGTCTCAACGAGCAGTACTTC | CASSPGTSLNEQYF
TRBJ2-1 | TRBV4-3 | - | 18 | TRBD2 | TGCGCCAGCAGCCAGAGACTAGCGGGCCATGCCTCCTACAATGAGCAGTTCTTC | CASSQRLAGHASYNEQFF
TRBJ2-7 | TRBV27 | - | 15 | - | TGTGCCAGCAGTTCTAGAGCGGACCTAGAATACGAGCAGTACTTC | CASSSRADLEYEQYF
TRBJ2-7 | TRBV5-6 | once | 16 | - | TGTGCCAGCAGCCGTTCCTTAGGGAACAGGGTAGACGAGCAGTACTTC | CASSRSLGNRVDEQYF
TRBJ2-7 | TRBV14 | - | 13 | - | TGTGCCAGCAGCCGGTACAGGTCTGACGAGCAGTACTTC | CASSRYRSDEQYF
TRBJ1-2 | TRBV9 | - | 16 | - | TGTGCCAGCAGCGGTGCAGGGGATGTTTGGTGGTATGGCTACACCTTC | CASSGAGDVWWYGYTF
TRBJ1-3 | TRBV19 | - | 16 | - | TGTGCCAGTAGTATAGCTGGACAGAGCTCTGGAAACACCATATATTTT | CASSIAGQSSGNTIYF
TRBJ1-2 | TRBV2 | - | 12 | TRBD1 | TGTGCCACCCTACAGGGGGTCAGGGGCTACACCTTC | CATLQGVRGYTF
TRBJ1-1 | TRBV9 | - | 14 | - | TGTGCCAGCAGCGTAGTACAATCGAACACTGAAGCTTTCTTT | CASSVVQSNTEAFF
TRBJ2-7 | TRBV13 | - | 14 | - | TGTGCCAGCAGCAGTGAATCACAACCCTACGAGCAGTACTTC | CASSSESQPYEQYF
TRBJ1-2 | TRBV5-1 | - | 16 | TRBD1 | TGCGCCAGCAGCTTGGGAGTCGGGACAGGGAACTATGGCTACACCTTC | CASSLGVGTGNYGYTF
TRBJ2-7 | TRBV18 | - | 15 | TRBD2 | TGTGCCAGCTCACCCCCTAGCGGGAAGGCTCGGGAGCAGTACTTC | CASSPPSGKAREQYF
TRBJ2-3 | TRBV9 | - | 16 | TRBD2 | TGTGCCAGCAGCGTAGGAGCCAGCGGGGCCACAGATACGCAGTATTTT | CASSVGASGATDTQYF
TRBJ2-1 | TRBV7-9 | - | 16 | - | TGTGCCAGCAGCTTAATTCAGGGAATAACAGGCAATGAGCAGTTCTTC | CASSLIQGITGNEQFF
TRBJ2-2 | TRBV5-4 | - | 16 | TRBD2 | TGTGCCAGCAGCTTGGAGCCGGATAGCGGGGCCGGGGAGCTGTTTTTT | CASSLEPDSGAGELFF
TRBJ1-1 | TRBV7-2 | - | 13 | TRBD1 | TGTGCCAGCACGGGACAGGGGGCATGGGAAGCTTTCTTT | CASTGQGAWEAFF
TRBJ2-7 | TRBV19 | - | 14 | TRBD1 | TGTGCCAGTAGTGAGACAGGGGGTAACTACGAGCAGTACTTC | CASSETGGNYEQYF
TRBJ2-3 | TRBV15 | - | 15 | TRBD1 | TGTGCCACCAGCCCGGGACAGGGGGCCCCAGATACGCAGTATTTT | CATSPGQGAPDTQYF
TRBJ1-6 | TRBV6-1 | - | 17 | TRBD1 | TGTGCCAGCAGTGTAAGACAGGGGGCTTCCTATAATTCACCCCTCCACTTT | CASSVRQGASYNSPLHF
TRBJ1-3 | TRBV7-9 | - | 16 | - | TGTGCCAGCAGCTTAGGGGGAGTTGGCTCTGGAAACACCATATATTTT | CASSLGGVGSGNTIYF
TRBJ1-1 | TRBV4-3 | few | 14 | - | TGCGCCAGCAGCCAAGATATAACAGGCACTGAAGCTTTCTTT | CASSQDITGTEAFF
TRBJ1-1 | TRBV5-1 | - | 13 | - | TGCGCCAGCAGCTTGGCCGTGAACACTGAAGCTTTCTTT | CASSLAVNTEAFF
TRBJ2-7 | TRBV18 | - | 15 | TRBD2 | TGTGCCAGCTCACCAGGTCTAGCGGGAGTCGACGAGCAGTACTTC | CASSPGLAGVDEQYF
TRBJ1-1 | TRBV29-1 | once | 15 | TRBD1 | TGCAGCGTTGCCGGGCCGGGCGGGACAGTCACTGAAGCTTTCTTT | CSVAGPGGTVTEAFF
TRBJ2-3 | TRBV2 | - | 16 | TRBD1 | TGTGCCAGCAGTGAATGGGGACAGGGGGCCCGGGATACGCAGTATTTT | CASSEWGQGARDTQYF
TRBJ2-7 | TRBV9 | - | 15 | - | TGTGCCAGCAGCGTAGACGAGGGTAGCTCCTACGAGCAGTACTTC | CASSVDEGSSYEQYF
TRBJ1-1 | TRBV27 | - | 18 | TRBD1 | TGTGCCAGCAGCGCAGTGACCGGGACAGGACTTTATAACACTGAAGCTTTCTTT | CASSAVTGTGLYNTEAFF
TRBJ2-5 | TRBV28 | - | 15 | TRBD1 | TGTGCCAGCAGTTTGACAGGGGCCGCCCGGGAGACCCAGTACTTC | CASSLTGAARETQYF
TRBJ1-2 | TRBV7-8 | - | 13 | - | TGTGCCAGCAGAGATACAGTAGTCCACGGCTACACCTTC | CASRDTVVHGYTF
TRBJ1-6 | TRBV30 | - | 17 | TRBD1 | TGTGCCTGGAGTCCCCTGGGACAGGGGGCAGGTAATTCACCCCTCCACTTT | CAWSPLGQGAGNSPLHF
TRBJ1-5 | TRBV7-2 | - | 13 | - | TGTGCCAGCAGCTTATTATCCGATCAGCCCCAGCATTTT | CASSLLSDQPQHF
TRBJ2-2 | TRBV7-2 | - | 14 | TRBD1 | TGTGCCAGCGGCAACAGGGGTTTCTCCGGGGAGCTGTTTTTT | CASGNRGFSGELFF
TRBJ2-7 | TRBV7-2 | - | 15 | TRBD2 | TGTGCCAGCAGCTTAACGCTAGCGGAATCCTACGAGCAGTACTTC | CASSLTLAESYEQYF
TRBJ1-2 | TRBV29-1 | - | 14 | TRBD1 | TGCAGCGTTGTTGGGATAGGACAGGGTGGAGGCTACACCTTC | CSVVGIGQGGGYTF
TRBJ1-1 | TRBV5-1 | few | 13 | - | TGCGCCAGCAGCTTCCAGGGGAACACTGAAGCTTTCTTT | CASSFQGNTEAFF
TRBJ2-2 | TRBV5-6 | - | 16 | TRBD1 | TGTGCCAGCAGCTCGACCGGGACAGGACACACCGGGGAGCTGTTTTTT | CASSSTGTGHTGELFF
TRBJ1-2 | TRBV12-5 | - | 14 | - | TGTGCTAGTGGTTTGCCGGGACTTAGCTATGGCTACACCTTC | CASGLPGLSYGYTF
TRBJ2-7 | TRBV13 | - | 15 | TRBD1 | TGTGCCAGCAGCATCCGGGACAGGGGGCCCGACGAGCAGTACTTC | CASSIRDRGPDEQYF
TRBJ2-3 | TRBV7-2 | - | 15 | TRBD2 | TGTGCCAGCAGCTTGGCTAGCGGGAGCACAGATACGCAGTATTTT | CASSLASGSTDTQYF
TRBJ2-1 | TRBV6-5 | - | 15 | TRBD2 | TGTGCCAGCAGTTACGAGGCTAGCGGGGCTAATGAGCAGTTCTTC | CASSYEASGANEQFF
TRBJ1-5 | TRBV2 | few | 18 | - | TGTGCCAGCAGTTACGGATCTTTTCGTGGGACAAGCAATCAGCCCCAGCATTTT | CASSYGSFRGTSNQPQHF
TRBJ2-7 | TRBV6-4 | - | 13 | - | TGTGCCAGCAGAGAGGACACCTCCTACGAGCAGTACTTC | CASREDTSYEQYF
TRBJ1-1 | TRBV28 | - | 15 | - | TGTGCCAGCAGTACCCCGGACACGGCGAACACTGAAGCTTTCTTT | CASSTPDTANTEAFF
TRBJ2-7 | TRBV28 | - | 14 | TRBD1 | TGTGCCAGCAGTCCCCCGGGACAGGGGTCCGAGCAGTACTTC | CASSPPGQGSEQYF
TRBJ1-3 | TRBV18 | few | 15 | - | TGTGCCAGCTCCGAGGGGGAGCGACCCGGAAACACCATATATTTT | CASSEGERPGNTIYF
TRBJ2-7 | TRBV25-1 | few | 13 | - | TGTGCCAGCAGTGGTTCGGACAGTACGAGGCAGTACTTC | CASSGSDSTRQYF
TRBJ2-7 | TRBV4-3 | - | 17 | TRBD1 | TGCGCCAGCAGCCAAGATAGGGGGACAGGTTTTCCCTACGAGCAGTACTTC | CASSQDRGTGFPYEQYF
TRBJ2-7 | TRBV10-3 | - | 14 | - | TGTGCCATCAGACGGACAGCCTCAAGCTACGAGCAGTACTTC | CAIRRTASSYEQYF
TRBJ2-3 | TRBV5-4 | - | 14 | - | TGTGCCAGCAGCCTGGCAGGGCGGTCAGATACGCAGTATTTT | CASSLAGRSDTQYF
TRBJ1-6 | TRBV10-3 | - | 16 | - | TGTGCCATCAGTGACAGGGGAAGCTCCTATAATTCACCCCTCCACTTT | CAISDRGSSYNSPLHF
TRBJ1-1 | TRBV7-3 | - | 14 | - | TGTGCCAGCAGCTTACAACAGATGAACACTGAAGCTTTCTTT | CASSLQQMNTEAFF
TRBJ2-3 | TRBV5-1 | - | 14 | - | TGCGCCAGCAGCTGGACGGGGGGCAGGGGTACGCAGTATTTT | CASSWTGGRGTQYF